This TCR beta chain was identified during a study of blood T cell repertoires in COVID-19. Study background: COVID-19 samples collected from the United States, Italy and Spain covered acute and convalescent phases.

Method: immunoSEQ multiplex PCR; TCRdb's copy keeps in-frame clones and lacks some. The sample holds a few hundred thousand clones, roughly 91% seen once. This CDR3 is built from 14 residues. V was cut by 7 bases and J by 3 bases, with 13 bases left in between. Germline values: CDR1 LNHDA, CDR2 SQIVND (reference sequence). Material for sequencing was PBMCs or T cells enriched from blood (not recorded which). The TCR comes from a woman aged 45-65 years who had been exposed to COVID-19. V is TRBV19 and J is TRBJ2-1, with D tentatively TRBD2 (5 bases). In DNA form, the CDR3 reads TGTGCCAGTACAACCACGGGGTTCTACAATGAGCAGTTCTTC. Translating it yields CASTTTGFYNEQFF.